Listed below are T cell receptor beta chains from one sample, sequenced in a study of cytomegalovirus exposure and HLA in healthy donors. Sequenced by immunoSEQ multiplex PCR; TCRdb stores in-frame clones only, minus some. This table has some 150,000 clones, around two thirds appearing once. Sequences were obtained from PBMCs. The source of these receptors is a woman aged 60 to 75 in good health and CMV-seropositive. CDR3s include the opening cysteine and the closing phenylalanine or tryptophan. Each record gives: D gene, clone size, V gene, J gene, CDR3 DNA, CDR3 protein. A D gene is named only where the DNA matches it firmly. Expanded clones are given a class, and other clones once, few, many or no size at all.

>-|-|TRBV5-1|TRBJ2-7
TGCGCCAGCAGCTTGGTAGGGGGAGGGTCCTACGAGCAGTACTTC
CASSLVGGGSYEQYF
>-|-|TRBV7-8|TRBJ2-1
TGTGCCAGCAGCCTTAGCGGACTGGAATACAATGAGCAGTTCTTC
CASSLSGLEYNEQFF
>TRBD1|-|TRBV6-5|TRBJ1-1
TGTGCCAGCAGCAGAGTTCAGGGGGGGAACACTGAAGCTTTCTTT
CASSRVQGGNTEAFF
>TRBD1|-|TRBV18|TRBJ1-4
TGTGCCAGCTCTGCTCCGACAGGGTCTGTAGAAAAACTGTTTTTT
CASSAPTGSVEKLFF
>-|-|TRBV6-6|TRBJ1-1
TGTGCCAGCAGTTACTCACACCCGGGGATGAACACTGAAGCTTTCTTT
CASSYSHPGMNTEAFF
>TRBD1|-|TRBV30|TRBJ2-6
TGTGCCTGGAGGGACAGGGCGTACTCTGGGGCCAACGTCCTGACTTTC
CAWRDRAYSGANVLTF
>TRBD2|once|TRBV7-2|TRBJ2-3
TGTGCCAGCACCAACACCCGGACTAGAAACACAGATACGCAGTATTTT
CASTNTRTRNTDTQYF
>-|-|TRBV5-6|TRBJ2-5
TGTGCCAGCAGCTTGGGAGGGACCCAGTACTTC
CASSLGGTQYF
>-|-|TRBV6-5|TRBJ2-7
TGTGCCAGCAGTTACTCCGGAGGGACTGGCTCCTACGAGCAGTACTTC
CASSYSGGTGSYEQYF
>-|-|TRBV16|TRBJ1-1
TGTGCCAGCACCCGGGCAGGGCCGGAAGCTTTCTTT
CASTRAGPEAFF
>TRBD2|-|TRBV5-1|TRBJ2-5
TGCGCCAGCAGCTCGGCCACTGGAGCGGGACTAGAGACCCAGTACTTC
CASSSATGAGLETQYF
>TRBD2|few|TRBV6-5|TRBJ2-7
TGTGCCAGCAGCCGTGGGGGGAGGGCCTCCTACGAGCAGTACTTC
CASSRGGRASYEQYF
>-|once|TRBV29-1|TRBJ1-2
TGCAGCGTTGAGGGGGGTATCGAGGTTGATGGCTACACCTTC
CSVEGGIEVDGYTF
>TRBD1|-|TRBV19|TRBJ2-5
TGTGCCAGTAGATTGGGGGGACAGGGGCAAGAGACCCAGTACTTC
CASRLGGQGQETQYF
>TRBD1|-|TRBV7-2|TRBJ1-6
TGTGCCAGCATAGACAGGGAATTGAATTCACCCCTCCACTTT
CASIDRELNSPLHF
>-|-|TRBV25-1|TRBJ2-1
TGTGCCAGCAGTGAACCCCACGGGACACCTAACAATGAGCAGTTCTTC
CASSEPHGTPNNEQFF
>-|few|TRBV5-4|TRBJ2-3
TGTGCCAGCAGCAAAAGCGGGTACGATACGCAGTATTTT
CASSKSGYDTQYF
>-|-|TRBV2|TRBJ1-2
TGTGCCAGCAGTGGACCGGGACTGAGGGGCTACACCTTC
CASSGPGLRGYTF
>-|-|TRBV29-1|TRBJ2-7
TGCAGCGTTGTAGGGGGGGTGACCTACGAGCAGTACTTC
CSVVGGVTYEQYF
>TRBD1|-|TRBV28|TRBJ1-1
TGTGCCATCGACAGGGGGTATGAAGCTTTCTTT
CAIDRGYEAFF
>TRBD1|-|TRBV11-3|TRBJ1-3
TGTGCCAGCAGCTCATCGACAGGGTTCGGAAACACCATATATTTT
CASSSSTGFGNTIYF
>TRBD1|-|TRBV14|TRBJ2-7
TGTGCCAGCAGCCGGGTACAGGGGGCGGACGAGCAGTACTTC
CASSRVQGADEQYF
>-|-|TRBV5-4|TRBJ2-1
TGTGCCAGCAGCTCCCAGGGAGGAGCATACAATAGTGAGCAGTTCTTC
CASSSQGGAYNSEQFF
>-|-|TRBV29-1|TRBJ1-2
TGCAGCGTTGGTTTCACCAGCTATGGCTACACCTTC
CSVGFTSYGYTF
>-|-|TRBV5-1|TRBJ2-1
TGCGCCAGCAACTGGGGGGTTGAGCAGTTCTTC
CASNWGVEQFF
>-|-|TRBV18|TRBJ1-5
TGTGCCAGCTCACCCCGACAGGCGAGCAATCAGCCCCAGCATTTT
CASSPRQASNQPQHF
>-|once|TRBV11-2|TRBJ2-7
TGTGCCAGCAGAAGAGCCGGCAGCGGCCCCTACGAGCAGTACTTC
CASRRAGSGPYEQYF
>TRBD1|-|TRBV28|TRBJ2-7
TGTGCCAGCAGGGGGACAGGGGGCGTCTACGAGCAGTACTTC
CASRGTGGVYEQYF
>TRBD1|-|TRBV5-8|TRBJ1-4
TGTGCCAGCAGCTTGGGCAGGGGGGACGGAGAAAAACTGTTTTTT
CASSLGRGDGEKLFF
>-|once|TRBV29-1|TRBJ2-7
TGCAGCGTTGAATTCCCCTCGGGGGAGCAGTACTTC
CSVEFPSGEQYF
>TRBD2|-|TRBV18|TRBJ2-7
TGTGCCAGCTCACCAGGACTAGCGGGAGGAATCTACGAGCAGTACTTC
CASSPGLAGGIYEQYF
>TRBD2|-|TRBV6-5|TRBJ2-5
TGTGCCAGCACCCGTAGCGGGAGGGCGGGAGAGACCCAGTACTTC
CASTRSGRAGETQYF
>-|-|TRBV5-1|TRBJ2-3
TGCGCCAGCAGCTTGGTTCTGCAGGGCTCAGATACGCAGTATTTT
CASSLVLQGSDTQYF
>TRBD1|few|TRBV4-1|TRBJ2-7
TGCGCCAGCAGCCACCCAGACAGGGGGTTTTACGAGCAGTACTTC
CASSHPDRGFYEQYF
>-|-|TRBV30|TRBJ1-1
TGTGCCTGGAGTGGGGCCAGCCCCCAAGCTTTCTTT
CAWSGASPQAFF
>-|-|TRBV29-1|TRBJ1-2
TGCAGCGTTGTTACCCGAGGAAACTATGGCTACACCTTC
CSVVTRGNYGYTF